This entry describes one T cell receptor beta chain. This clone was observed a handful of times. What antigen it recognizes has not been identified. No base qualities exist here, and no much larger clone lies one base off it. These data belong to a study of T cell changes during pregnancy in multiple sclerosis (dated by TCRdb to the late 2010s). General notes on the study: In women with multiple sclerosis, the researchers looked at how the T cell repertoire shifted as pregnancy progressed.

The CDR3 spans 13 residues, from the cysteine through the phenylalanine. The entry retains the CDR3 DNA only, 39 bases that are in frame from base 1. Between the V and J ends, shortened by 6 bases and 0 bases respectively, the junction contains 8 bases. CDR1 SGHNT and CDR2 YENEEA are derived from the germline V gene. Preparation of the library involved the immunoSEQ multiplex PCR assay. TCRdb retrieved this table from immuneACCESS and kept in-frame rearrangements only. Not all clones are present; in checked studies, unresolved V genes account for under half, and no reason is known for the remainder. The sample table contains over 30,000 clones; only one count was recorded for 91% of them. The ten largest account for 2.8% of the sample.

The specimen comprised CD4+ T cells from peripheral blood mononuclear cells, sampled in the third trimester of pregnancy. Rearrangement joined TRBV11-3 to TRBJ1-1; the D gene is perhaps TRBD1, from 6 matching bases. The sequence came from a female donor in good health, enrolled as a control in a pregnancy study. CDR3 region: CASSDRLNTEAFF. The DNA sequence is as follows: TGTGCCAGCAGTGACAGGTTGAACACTGAAGCTTTCTTT.